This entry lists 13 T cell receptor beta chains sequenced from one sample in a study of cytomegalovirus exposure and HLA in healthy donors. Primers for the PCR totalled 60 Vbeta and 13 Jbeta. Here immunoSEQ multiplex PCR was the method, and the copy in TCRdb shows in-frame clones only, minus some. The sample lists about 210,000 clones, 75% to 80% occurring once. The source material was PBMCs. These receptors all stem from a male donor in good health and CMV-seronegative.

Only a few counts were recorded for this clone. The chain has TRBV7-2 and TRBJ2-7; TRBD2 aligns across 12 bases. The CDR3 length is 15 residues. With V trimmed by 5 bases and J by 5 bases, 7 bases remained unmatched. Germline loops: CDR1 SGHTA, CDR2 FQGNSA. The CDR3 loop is CASSRGLAGSNEQYF. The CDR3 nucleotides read TGTGCCAGCAGCCGTGGACTAGCGGGATCCAACGAGCAGTACTTC.

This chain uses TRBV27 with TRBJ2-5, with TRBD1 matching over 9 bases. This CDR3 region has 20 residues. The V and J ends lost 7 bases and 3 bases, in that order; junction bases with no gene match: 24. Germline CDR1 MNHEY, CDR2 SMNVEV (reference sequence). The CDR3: CASMKGTRPGQGWSEETQYF. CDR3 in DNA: TGTGCCAGCATGAAAGGGACCCGGCCGGGACAGGGATGGAGCGAAGAGACCCAGTACTTC.

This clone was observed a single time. The CDR3 sequence is CASSPGRGDTEAFF. Here the CDR3 DNA reads TGTGCCAGCAGCCCGGGCAGGGGGGACACTGAAGCTTTCTTT. The rearrangement joins TRBV28 to TRBJ1-1; 7 bases agree with TRBD1. V shed 6 bases, J shed 3 bases, and the junction held 7 bases outside the gene matches. CDR1 MDHEN and CDR2 SYDVKM come from the germline V gene. This CDR3 is 14 amino acids long.

The CDR3 sequence: CASSYRGGGAMNEQFF. CDR3 coding DNA: TGTGCCAGCAGTTATCGGGGCGGGGGGGCCATGAATGAGCAGTTCTTC. The chain couples TRBV6-6 to TRBJ2-1; the match to TRBD2 covers 9 bases. Trimming at V came to 3 bases and at J to 7 bases, leaving 10 bases not matched to a gene. This CDR3 region has 16 residues. Germline assignment: CDR1 MNHNY and CDR2 SVGAGI (reference sequence).

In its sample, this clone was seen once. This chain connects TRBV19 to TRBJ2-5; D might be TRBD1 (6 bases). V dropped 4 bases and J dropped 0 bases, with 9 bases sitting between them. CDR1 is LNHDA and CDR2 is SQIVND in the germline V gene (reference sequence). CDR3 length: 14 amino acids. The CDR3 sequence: CASSKQGYQETQYF. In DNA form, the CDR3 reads TGTGCCAGTAGTAAACAGGGTTACCAAGAGACCCAGTACTTC.

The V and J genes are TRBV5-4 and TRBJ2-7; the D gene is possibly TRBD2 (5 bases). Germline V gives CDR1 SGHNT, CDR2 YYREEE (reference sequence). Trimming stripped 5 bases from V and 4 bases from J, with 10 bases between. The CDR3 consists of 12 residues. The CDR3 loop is CASSQTGYEQYF. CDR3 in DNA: TGTGCCAGCAGTCAGACGGGGTACGAGCAGTACTTC.

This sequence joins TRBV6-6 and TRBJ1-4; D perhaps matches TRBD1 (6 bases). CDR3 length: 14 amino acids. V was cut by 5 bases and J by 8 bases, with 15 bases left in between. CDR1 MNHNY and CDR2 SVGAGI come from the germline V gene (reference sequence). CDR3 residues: CASSTRTEREKLFF. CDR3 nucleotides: TGTGCCAGCAGTACACGGACAGAGCGGGAAAAACTGTTTTTT.

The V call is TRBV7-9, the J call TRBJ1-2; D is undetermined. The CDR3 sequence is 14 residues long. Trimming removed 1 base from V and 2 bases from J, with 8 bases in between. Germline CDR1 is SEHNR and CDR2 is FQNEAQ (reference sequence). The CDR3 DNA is TGTGCCAGCAGCTTAGAGGACTACAACTATGGCTACACCTTC. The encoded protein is CASSLEDYNYGYTF.

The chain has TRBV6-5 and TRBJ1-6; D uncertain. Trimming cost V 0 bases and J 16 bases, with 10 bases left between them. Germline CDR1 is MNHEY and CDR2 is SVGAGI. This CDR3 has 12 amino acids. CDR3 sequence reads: CASSYSSGVLHF. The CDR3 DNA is TGTGCCAGCAGTTACTCTTCGGGAGTTCTCCACTTT.

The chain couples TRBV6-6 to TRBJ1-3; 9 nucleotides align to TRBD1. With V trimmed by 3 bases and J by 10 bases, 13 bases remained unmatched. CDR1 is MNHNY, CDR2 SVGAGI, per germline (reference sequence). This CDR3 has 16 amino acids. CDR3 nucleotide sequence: TGTGCCAGCAGTTATCCCGGGACAGGGACAATACCGACCATATATTTT. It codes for CASSYPGTGTIPTIYF.

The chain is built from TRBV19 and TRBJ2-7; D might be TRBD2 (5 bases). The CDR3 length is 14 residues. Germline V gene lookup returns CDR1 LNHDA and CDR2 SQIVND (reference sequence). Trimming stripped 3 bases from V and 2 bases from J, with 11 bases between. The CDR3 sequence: CASSIGSWAYEQYF. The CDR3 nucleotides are TGTGCCAGTAGTATTGGGAGTTGGGCCTACGAGCAGTACTTC.

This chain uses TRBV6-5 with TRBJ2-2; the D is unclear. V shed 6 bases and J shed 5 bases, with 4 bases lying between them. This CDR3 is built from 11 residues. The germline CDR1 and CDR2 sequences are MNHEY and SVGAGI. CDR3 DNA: TGTGCCAGCAGCCAAACCGGGGAGCTGTTTTTT. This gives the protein CASSQTGELFF.

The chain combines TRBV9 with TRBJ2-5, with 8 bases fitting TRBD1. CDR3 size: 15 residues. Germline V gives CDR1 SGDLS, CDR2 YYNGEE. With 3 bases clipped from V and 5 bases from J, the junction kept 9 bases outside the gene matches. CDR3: CASSASGTGGETQYF. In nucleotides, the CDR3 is TGTGCCAGCAGCGCATCTGGGACAGGTGGGGAGACCCAGTACTTC.